This TCR beta chain was sequenced for a study of blood T cell repertoires in COVID-19. For the study at large: The analysed material was cDNA or gDNA that came from T cells, B-cell-depleted T cells, or PBMCs.

Participants spanned ages about 18 to 90 years and resided in roughly 22 US areas. Germline CDR1 reads SGHVS; CDR2 reads FQNEAQ. Trimming at V came to 5 bases and at J to 0 bases, leaving 2 bases not matched to a gene. The CDR3 covers 15 residues. Sequenced by immunoSEQ multiplex PCR; TCRdb stores in-frame clones only, minus some. Of 450,000 to 500,000 clones detected, around 90% appear once; the ten largest clones hold around 0.64%. The sequence derives from a woman between 18 and 29 years old who had recovered from COVID-19. The sequenced sample was PBMCs or T cells enriched from blood (not recorded which). V is TRBV7-8 and J is TRBJ2-7; 12 nucleotides match TRBD2. In nucleotides, the CDR3 is TGTGCCAGCAGCACTAGCGGGGGGAGCTCCTACGAGCAGTACTTC. As protein: CASSTSGGSSYEQYF.